This is a list of T cell receptor beta chains from one sample in a study of blood T cell repertoires in COVID-19. The protocol was immunoSEQ multiplex PCR, while the TCRdb copy is restricted to in-frame clones and leaves out a portion. The sample consists of fewer than 70,000 clones, over 75% of them appearing once. Sequencing was performed on peripheral blood. The receptor source for this set is a human donor in a cohort sampled during active COVID-19. Each CDR3 is given with its conserved first and last residue. A D gene is named only where the DNA matches it firmly. The size field is filled for only some rows; it gives once, few, many or a size class.

DNA: TGTGCCAGCAGCGAAGGTACAGGTGTGAATGAGCAGTTCTTC
CDR3: CASSEGTGVNEQFF
V: TRBV7-3
D: NA
size: NA
J: TRBJ2-1

DNA: TGTGCCAGCAGCTCGGGACAGGTGGAAGGAGAGACCCAGTACTTC
CDR3: CASSSGQVEGETQYF
V: TRBV11-2
D: TRBD1
size: NA
J: TRBJ2-5

DNA: TGTGCCAGCAGCTCCTCCTTCGGGGGAAGAGGCTACACCTTC
CDR3: CASSSSFGGRGYTF
V: TRBV7-2
D: NA
size: NA
J: TRBJ1-2

DNA: TGTGCCAGCAGTCCCCTCCTATACAACACCGGGGAGCTGTTTTTT
CDR3: CASSPLLYNTGELFF
V: TRBV28
D: NA
size: NA
J: TRBJ2-2

DNA: TGTGCCAGCAGTGAGCTGGGACAGTCCAATTCACCCCTCCACTTT
CDR3: CASSELGQSNSPLHF
V: TRBV2
D: TRBD1
size: NA
J: TRBJ1-6

DNA: TGCGCCAGCAGCTTGGACGGAGACTATGGCTACACCTTC
CDR3: CASSLDGDYGYTF
V: TRBV5-1
D: NA
size: NA
J: TRBJ1-2

DNA: TGTGCCAGCGATACTAGCGGGGGGGCTGGACGGGCAGATACGCAGTATTTT
CDR3: CASDTSGGAGRADTQYF
V: TRBV28
D: TRBD2
size: NA
J: TRBJ2-3

DNA: TGTGCCAGCACCCCTAGGACTAGCGGGAGCAATGAGCAGTTCTTC
CDR3: CASTPRTSGSNEQFF
V: TRBV2
D: TRBD2
size: NA
J: TRBJ2-1

DNA: TGCGCCAGCAGCTTGGCAGTGAACACTGAAGCTTTCTTT
CDR3: CASSLAVNTEAFF
V: TRBV5-1
D: NA
size: NA
J: TRBJ1-1

DNA: TGTGCCAGTCACAAGACCCGGGACAGGGGCCTGAACACTGAAGCTTTCTTT
CDR3: CASHKTRDRGLNTEAFF
V: TRBV19
D: TRBD1
size: once
J: TRBJ1-1

DNA: TGTGCCAGCAGCCCGGACAGGGGTGGAAACACCATATATTTT
CDR3: CASSPDRGGNTIYF
V: TRBV7-2
D: TRBD1
size: NA
J: TRBJ1-3

DNA: TGTGCCAGCAGGCGTTTTGAAGAGCAGTACTTC
CDR3: CASRRFEEQYF
V: TRBV27
D: NA
size: NA
J: TRBJ2-7

DNA: TGTGCCGCGGCGAGTTTGACCGGGGAGCTGTTTTTT
CDR3: CAAASLTGELFF
V: TRBV28
D: NA
size: NA
J: TRBJ2-2

DNA: TGTGCCAGCAGCTTGGTGGGCTCGGACTACGAGCAGTACTTC
CDR3: CASSLVGSDYEQYF
V: TRBV5-5
D: NA
size: NA
J: TRBJ2-7

DNA: TGTGCCAGTAGTATAGGGCAGGGAACGAATCAGCCCCAGCATTTT
CDR3: CASSIGQGTNQPQHF
V: TRBV19
D: NA
size: few
J: TRBJ1-5

DNA: TGTGCCAGCAGTGGACCCGGGACAGCCCGGACTGAAGCTTTCTTT
CDR3: CASSGPGTARTEAFF
V: TRBV28
D: TRBD1
size: NA
J: TRBJ1-1

DNA: TGTGCCAGCTCACCCGGGTCTTTGACTAGCGGCGAGCAGTACTTC
CDR3: CASSPGSLTSGEQYF
V: TRBV18
D: TRBD2
size: NA
J: TRBJ2-7

DNA: TGTGCCAGCAGCTTAGGAGGTCAGCCCCAGCATTTT
CDR3: CASSLGGQPQHF
V: TRBV7-8
D: NA
size: NA
J: TRBJ1-5

DNA: TGCGCCAGCAGCTTGGGTGTCCCGTCCAGCAATCAGCCCCAGCATTTT
CDR3: CASSLGVPSSNQPQHF
V: TRBV5-1
D: NA
size: NA
J: TRBJ1-5

DNA: TGTGCCATCAGGAACCAACAGGGGAGCTCCTACAATGAGCAGTTCTTC
CDR3: CAIRNQQGSSYNEQFF
V: TRBV10-3
D: TRBD1
size: NA
J: TRBJ2-1

DNA: TGTGCCAGCAGCGTAGAGAGCGGCAGCACAGATACGCAGTATTTT
CDR3: CASSVESGSTDTQYF
V: TRBV9
D: NA
size: NA
J: TRBJ2-3

DNA: TGCGCCAGCAGCAGGAGACAGGGGGCAGAAGATACGCAGTATTTT
CDR3: CASSRRQGAEDTQYF
V: TRBV5-1
D: TRBD1
size: NA
J: TRBJ2-3

DNA: TGTGCCAGCAGCTTGGCCTATGGCTACACCTTC
CDR3: CASSLAYGYTF
V: TRBV7-9
D: NA
size: once
J: TRBJ1-2

DNA: TGTGCCAGCAGCCCGGGACAGCCTTATGGCTACACCTTC
CDR3: CASSPGQPYGYTF
V: TRBV5-5
D: TRBD1
size: NA
J: TRBJ1-2

DNA: TGTGCCAGTAGGCGGGAGAGGAATTCACCCCTCCACTTT
CDR3: CASRRERNSPLHF
V: TRBV19
D: NA
size: NA
J: TRBJ1-6

DNA: TGTGCCAGCAGACCTAGCGGGACAACAGATACGCAGTATTTT
CDR3: CASRPSGTTDTQYF
V: TRBV7-3
D: TRBD2
size: NA
J: TRBJ2-3

DNA: TGCGCCAGCAGCCAAGAAAAGCAGGGTACCTACGAGCAGTACTTC
CDR3: CASSQEKQGTYEQYF
V: TRBV4-3
D: NA
size: NA
J: TRBJ2-7

DNA: TGTGCCAGTAGTATCCGGGGACTAGCGGGAGGTTATGGGGCCTACAATGAGCAGTTCTTC
CDR3: CASSIRGLAGGYGAYNEQFF
V: TRBV19
D: TRBD2
size: NA
J: TRBJ2-1

DNA: TGTGCCAGTAGTACCCGGGACACCTCTGGGGAGCAGTACTTC
CDR3: CASSTRDTSGEQYF
V: TRBV19
D: NA
size: NA
J: TRBJ2-7

DNA: TGCGCCAGCAGCCAAGACGGAGGTGGAGCTTTCTTT
CDR3: CASSQDGGGAFF
V: TRBV4-3
D: NA
size: NA
J: TRBJ1-1

DNA: TGCGCCAGCAGTGAGAGACAGGGGTCCACTGAGCAGTTCTTC
CDR3: CASSERQGSTEQFF
V: TRBV10-1
D: TRBD1
size: NA
J: TRBJ2-1

DNA: TGTGCCAGCAGCCATTCGGACAGGTGGGACGAGCAGTACTTC
CDR3: CASSHSDRWDEQYF
V: TRBV5-4
D: TRBD1
size: NA
J: TRBJ2-7

DNA: TGTGCCAGCAGCGACAATCGACAGCCAGGGCAGTTCTTC
CDR3: CASSDNRQPGQFF
V: TRBV5-4
D: NA
size: once
J: TRBJ2-1

DNA: TGTGCCAGCGACAGCGGGAGGGCCACAGATACGCAGTATTTT
CDR3: CASDSGRATDTQYF
V: TRBV7-9
D: TRBD2
size: NA
J: TRBJ2-3

DNA: TGTGCCAGCAGCCCGAGGATAGCCAAAAACATTCAGTACTTC
CDR3: CASSPRIAKNIQYF
V: TRBV9
D: NA
size: NA
J: TRBJ2-4

DNA: TGTGCCAGCATCAAATCACCGGGACTAGAGGAGAAAGATACGCAGTATTTT
CDR3: CASIKSPGLEEKDTQYF
V: TRBV28
D: TRBD2
size: NA
J: TRBJ2-3

DNA: TGCGCCAGCAGTGACTCCGGACAACGCTCCTACGAGCAGTACTTC
CDR3: CASSDSGQRSYEQYF
V: TRBV10-1
D: NA
size: NA
J: TRBJ2-7

DNA: TGTGCCAGCAGCGTCGCTGGGGACTTGAAAGAGACCCAGTACTTC
CDR3: CASSVAGDLKETQYF
V: TRBV9
D: NA
size: NA
J: TRBJ2-5

DNA: TGTGCCAGCAGTGCCCTACAGGGTGGCTATAATTCACCCCTCCACTTT
CDR3: CASSALQGGYNSPLHF
V: TRBV6-2/TRBV6-3
D: NA
size: NA
J: TRBJ1-6

DNA: TGTGCCAGCAGCCAAGGGCGCCAGGCAATCGAGCAGTACTTC
CDR3: CASSQGRQAIEQYF
V: TRBV4-2
D: NA
size: NA
J: TRBJ2-7

DNA: TGTGCCAGCAGTTTATGGGGACAGAGCTCCTACGAGCAGTACTTC
CDR3: CASSLWGQSSYEQYF
V: TRBV28
D: TRBD1
size: NA
J: TRBJ2-7

DNA: TGCGCCAGCAGCCAAGGCATCGACCCGGGCTATGGCTACACCTTC
CDR3: CASSQGIDPGYGYTF
V: TRBV4-1
D: NA
size: NA
J: TRBJ1-2

DNA: TGTGCCAGCAGCGAAACTGGGGAGCGGGTCACAGATACGCAGTATTTT
CDR3: CASSETGERVTDTQYF
V: TRBV7-2
D: NA
size: NA
J: TRBJ2-3

DNA: TGTGCCAGCAGCCTCGGGACATTCAACGAGCAGTACTTC
CDR3: CASSLGTFNEQYF
V: TRBV7-9
D: NA
size: NA
J: TRBJ2-7

DNA: TGCGCCAGCAGTCAATTGCAAAGGACAGGGCCTTTAGACTACACCTTC
CDR3: CASSQLQRTGPLDYTF
V: TRBV23-1
D: TRBD1
size: NA
J: TRBJ1-2

DNA: TGTGCCAGTAGCTGGACAGGGGATCAGCCCCAGCATTTT
CDR3: CASSWTGDQPQHF
V: TRBV19
D: TRBD1
size: NA
J: TRBJ1-5

DNA: TGTGCCATCAGTGAGGGACAGACGAACATTCAGTACTTC
CDR3: CAISEGQTNIQYF
V: TRBV10-3
D: NA
size: NA
J: TRBJ2-4

DNA: TGTGCCAGCAGCCCCCGGTCTAATAATTCACCCCTCCACTTT
CDR3: CASSPRSNNSPLHF
V: TRBV3-1/TRBV3-2
D: NA
size: NA
J: TRBJ1-6

DNA: TGTGCCAGCAGCGTAGGAGAGACCGGAGAAATAGACTTC
CDR3: CASSVGETGEIDF
V: TRBV9
D: NA
size: NA
J: TRBJ2-7

DNA: TGTGCCAGCAGTTACGATCTACCCGGGACAGGGGGCAGGGGAGGCAATCAGCCCCAGCATTTT
CDR3: CASSYDLPGTGGRGGNQPQHF
V: TRBV6-2/TRBV6-3
D: TRBD1
size: NA
J: TRBJ1-5

DNA: TGTGCCATCGGGGACAGGAGCTACGAGCAGTACTTC
CDR3: CAIGDRSYEQYF
V: TRBV10-3
D: TRBD1
size: NA
J: TRBJ2-7

DNA: TGTGCCAGCAGCCCCCACTACAATGAGCAGTTCTTC
CDR3: CASSPHYNEQFF
V: TRBV7-9
D: NA
size: NA
J: TRBJ2-1

DNA: TGTGCCACAAAGGCCAGGGCGCGAGAGACCCAGTACTTC
CDR3: CATKARARETQYF
V: TRBV7-9
D: NA
size: NA
J: TRBJ2-5

DNA: TGTGCCAGTAGACCAGCCGGGACAGGGATACCTGGCGGAAACACCATATATTTT
CDR3: CASRPAGTGIPGGNTIYF
V: TRBV19
D: TRBD1
size: few
J: TRBJ1-3

DNA: TGTGCCAGCAGTTCTAGCGGGGGGCGAGATACGCAGTATTTT
CDR3: CASSSSGGRDTQYF
V: TRBV28
D: TRBD2
size: NA
J: TRBJ2-3

DNA: TGTGCCAGCAGCCCCCGCCAGTTGGGGCGCGAGCAGTACTTC
CDR3: CASSPRQLGREQYF
V: TRBV3-1/TRBV3-2
D: NA
size: NA
J: TRBJ2-7

DNA: TGCGCCAGCAGCTTGGCCCCCCGGACTGTCGTCCTAGGGAATTCACCCCTCCACTTT
CDR3: CASSLAPRTVVLGNSPLHF
V: TRBV5-1
D: NA
size: NA
J: TRBJ1-6

DNA: TGTGCCAGCAGTCCTATGGGACTAGGCGGCACAGATACGCAGTATTTT
CDR3: CASSPMGLGGTDTQYF
V: TRBV2
D: TRBD2
size: NA
J: TRBJ2-3

DNA: TGCGCCAGCAGCCAAGATACTGCCGCCTCCTACGAGCAGTACTTC
CDR3: CASSQDTAASYEQYF
V: TRBV4-3
D: NA
size: NA
J: TRBJ2-7